Detailed here is one TCR beta chain. The PCR ran on 60 Vbeta and 13 Jbeta primers. The protocol was immunoSEQ multiplex PCR, while the TCRdb copy is restricted to in-frame clones and leaves out a portion. The sample consists of roughly 200,000 clones, 65% to 85% of them appearing once. This entry comes from a study of cytomegalovirus exposure and HLA in healthy donors. The CDR3 covers 13 residues. V shed 9 bases, J shed 4 bases, and the junction held 6 bases outside the gene matches. Germline lookup yields CDR1 SNHLY and CDR2 FYNNEI. This sequence was found in a woman in her twenties or thirties in good health and CMV-seronegative. Sequencing was carried out using PBMCs. The V and J genes are TRBV2 and TRBJ1-2, with 9 nucleotides matching TRBD1. CDR3 protein: CASRQGEIYGYTF. The CDR3 nucleotides read TGTGCCAGTCGACAGGGGGAGATCTATGGCTACACCTTC.